The 22 T cell receptor beta chains below all came from one sample that was sequenced in a study of vaccination effects on CD4 cells after COVID-19. This table comes from immunoSEQ multiplex PCR, and its TCRdb copy is limited to in-frame clones, with some not included. Found here are under 80,000 clones, more than 65% of them singletons; the top ten hold around 4.6%. These TCRs are of unknown antigen specificity. Sequencing was preceded by expansion of antigen-specific CD4+ T cells with viral peptide pools in the ViraFEST assay. Isolation of CD4+ T cells took place after approximately 10 days of culture. Infection dated between March and December 2020, before the Alpha, Beta and Delta variants reached the United States. The sample here was CD4+ T cells from PBMCs cultured with HIV peptides, taken before COVID-19 vaccination. Described subset: HIV-1 Nef peptide pool negative control/reference culture. These TCRs come from a human donor who had a prior SARS-CoV-2 infection.

Only a few counts were recorded for this clone. The chain employs TRBV7-3 and TRBJ1-1; D unresolved. V was trimmed by 0 bases and J by 6 bases, leaving 8 bases between them. From germline, CDR1 is SGHTA and CDR2 FQGTGA. This CDR3 region has 13 residues. The CDR3 protein is CASSLTMESEAFF. CDR3 nucleotide sequence: TGTGCCAGCAGCTTAACTATGGAGTCTGAAGCTTTCTTT.

The gene calls are TRBV11-3 and TRBJ2-3; TRBD1 agrees at 8 bases. CDR3 length: 14 amino acids. Germline-derived CDR1 and CDR2 are SGHNT and YENEEA. The junction had 6 bases not matched to a gene; V was cut back by 5 bases and J by 5 bases. The CDR3 DNA reads TGTGCCAGCAGCCCCGGGACAGGTGGAGATACGCAGTATTTT. As protein: CASSPGTGGDTQYF.

The chain combines TRBV6-6 with TRBJ2-3; D gene ambiguous. This CDR3 region has 12 residues. V lost 2 bases and J 5 bases, leaving 5 bases between the germline ends. Germline CDR1 MNHNY, CDR2 SVGAGI (reference sequence). CDR3 DNA: TGTGCCAGCAGTTACGTAGGAGATACGCAGTATTTT. Protein sequence: CASSYVGDTQYF.

V usage is TRBV5-4 and J usage is TRBJ2-3, with D hard to call. Between the trimmed V and J ends, which lost 5 bases and 2 bases, there was a span of 12 bases. CDR1 is SGHNT and CDR2 is YYREEE in the germline V gene (reference sequence). CDR3 length: 14 residues. In DNA form, the CDR3 reads TGTGCCAGCAGGCCCGGACCCAACACAGATACGCAGTATTTT. Translation: CASRPGPNTDTQYF.

This clone has a single count. This rearrangement joins TRBV2 to TRBJ2-5; D unclear. Trimming removed 0 bases from V and 1 base from J, with 0 bases in between. This CDR3 region has 12 residues. The germline CDR1 and CDR2 sequences are SNHLY and FYNNEI. The CDR3 reads CASSEAQETQYF. In DNA form, the CDR3 reads TGTGCCAGCAGTGAAGCCCAAGAGACCCAGTACTTC.

Only one count was recorded for this clone. This chain uses TRBV30 with TRBJ1-2; a weak D match, TRBD1 (5 bases). Germline V gene lookup returns CDR1 GTSNPN and CDR2 SVGIG (reference sequence). V was cut by 6 bases and J by 1 base, with 18 bases left in between. The CDR3 spans 15 residues. CDR3 sequence: CACTNRDGSNYGYTF. DNA for the CDR3: TGTGCCTGCACGAATCGGGACGGAAGTAACTATGGCTACACCTTC. Drawing the rest from reference TRBV30 and TRBJ1-2, the complete variable domain is SQTIHQWPATLVQPVGSPLSLECTVEGTSNPNLYWYRQAAGRGLQLLFYSVGIGQISSEVPQNLSASRPQDRQFILSSKKLLLSDSGFYLCACTNRDGSNYGYTFGSGTRLTVV.

This chain connects TRBV11-3 to TRBJ1-2; 8 bases line up with TRBD1. The CDR3 consists of 15 residues. V was pared by 5 bases and J by 6 bases, with 11 bases of the junction left unmatched. Germline V lookup: CDR1 SGHNT, CDR2 YENEEA. CDR3 region: CASSKDHQGAHGYTF. CDR3 sequence (DNA): TGTGCCAGCAGCAAAGACCACCAGGGGGCGCATGGCTACACCTTC.

The V and J genes are TRBV19 and TRBJ1-5, with D unclear. Germline CDR1 and CDR2: LNHDA and SQIVND (reference sequence). The CDR3 has 14 residues. The V gene lost 4 bases and the J gene lost 2 bases, with 9 bases spanning the gap. The chain's CDR3 is CASSSPGGNQPQHF. The CDR3 DNA sequence: TGTGCCAGTAGTAGCCCCGGGGGCAATCAGCCCCAGCATTTT.

The chain employs TRBV28 and TRBJ1-2; no firm D call. Germline V CDR1 and CDR2: MDHEN, SYDVKM. This CDR3 region has 12 residues. V lost 3 bases, J lost 8 bases, and 10 bases lay in between. CDR3 in DNA: TGTGCCAGCAGTTTGCCCCAGAGGGGCTACACCTTC. Its translation: CASSLPQRGYTF.

The chain joins TRBV18 to TRBJ1-6, with 9 bases lining up with TRBD1. This CDR3 comprises 15 residues. Germline V CDR1 and CDR2: KGHSH, LQKENI. J gave up 9 bases and V 2 bases, and 5 bases lay outside the gene matches. CDR3 sequence reads: CASSPIPGQGSPLHF. DNA for the CDR3: TGTGCCAGCTCACCAATCCCGGGACAGGGTTCACCCCTCCACTTT.

This rearrangement joins TRBV5-6 to TRBJ2-7; 11 bases line up with TRBD2. This CDR3 region has 16 residues. J gave up 5 bases and V 0 bases, and 7 bases lay outside the gene matches. Germline assignment: CDR1 SGHDT and CDR2 YYEEEE. The CDR3 loop reads CASSLAVAGGPHEQYF. Here the CDR3 DNA reads TGTGCCAGCAGCTTGGCAGTAGCGGGAGGGCCCCACGAGCAGTACTTC.

V gene TRBV5-1 combines with J gene TRBJ2-7, with 9 bases aligning to TRBD1. With V trimmed by 2 bases and J by 3 bases, 6 bases remained unmatched. Germline V gene lookup returns CDR1 SGHRS and CDR2 YFSETQ. There are 15 residues in the CDR3. CDR3 DNA sequence: TGCGCCAGCAGCTTAAACAGGGGGCGCCTCTACGAGCAGTACTTC. Amino acids: CASSLNRGRLYEQYF.

The V call is TRBV4-3, the J call TRBJ1-1, with 12 positions matching TRBD1. J was trimmed by 7 bases and V by 3 bases; bases with no gene match: 6. The CDR3 loop spans 15 amino acids. Germline CDR1 and CDR2: LGHNA and YSLEER. CDR3 sequence (DNA): TGCGCCAGCAGCCACCCCGGGACAGGGGGCCATGAAGCTTTCTTT. Encoded protein: CASSHPGTGGHEAFF.

The V and J genes are TRBV7-2 and TRBJ1-1, with D perhaps TRBD1 (6 bases). The CDR3 runs to 13 residues. CDR1 SGHTA and CDR2 FQGNSA come from the germline V gene. Deletions cut 4 bases from V and 7 bases from J, with 13 bases between. CDR3 in amino acids: CASSWGGYGEAFF. The DNA for the CDR3 is TGTGCCAGCAGCTGGGGGGGCTACGGTGAAGCTTTCTTT.

J is TRBJ2-7 and V is TRBV3-1 (or the pseudogene TRBV3-2); maybe TRBD2 (6 bases). The CDR3 is 14 amino acids. V was shortened by 2 bases and J by 7 bases, with 15 bases between the two germline ends. CDR1 is LGHDT, CDR2 YNNKEL, per germline (reference sequence). Written as DNA, the CDR3 is TGTGCCAGCAGCCAAAATAACGGGGGTTGGGAGCAGTACTTC. Its protein product is CASSQNNGGWEQYF.

This clone was detected a few times. The rearrangement uses TRBV7-9 and TRBJ2-1, with 7 bases aligning to TRBD2. Germline V gene sequence: CDR1 SEHNR, CDR2 FQNEAQ (reference sequence). The V segment lost 6 bases and the J segment 3 bases; nucleotides outside the gene matches: 14. This CDR3 region has 17 residues. The CDR3 region is CASRPRSGIAGYNEQFF. The DNA for the CDR3 is TGTGCCAGCAGGCCCCGGTCAGGTATAGCGGGCTACAATGAGCAGTTCTTC.

The J gene is TRBJ2-1, the V gene TRBV19, with D possibly TRBD2 on 6 matching bases. This CDR3 region has 15 residues. The ends were cut back, 5 bases at V and 0 bases at J, with 11 bases in the middle. Germline CDR1 LNHDA, CDR2 SQIVND (reference sequence). CDR3 in amino acids: CASSRGLSSYNEQFF. The CDR3 DNA sequence: TGTGCCAGTAGTCGGGGGTTAAGCTCCTACAATGAGCAGTTCTTC.

The chain joins TRBV11-2 to TRBJ1-2, with D perhaps TRBD1 (6 bases). Trimming pared 5 bases from V and 2 bases from J, leaving 15 bases between. The CDR3 is 15 residues long. Germline CDR1 reads SGHAT; CDR2 reads FQNNGV. This chain's CDR3 is CASSPPGTPNYGYTF. CDR3 nucleotide sequence: TGTGCCAGCAGCCCCCCCGGGACACCGAACTATGGCTACACCTTC.

This clone occurred once. The rearrangement joins TRBV6-5 to TRBJ2-1; 10 nucleotides align to TRBD2. V was pared by 5 bases and J by 3 bases, with 4 bases of the junction left unmatched. The germline V gene has CDR1 MNHEY and CDR2 SVGAGI. The CDR3 consists of 15 residues. The CDR3 here is CASSLLAGDYNEQFF. CDR3 DNA sequence: TGTGCCAGCAGTCTCCTAGCGGGAGACTACAATGAGCAGTTCTTC.

The chain carries TRBV5-4 and TRBJ2-2; 7 bases are shared with TRBD2. The V gene's germline CDR1 is SGHNT and CDR2 YYREEE (reference sequence). Trimming took 5 bases from V and 5 from J; bases not matched to a gene: 12. This CDR3 comprises 16 residues. CDR3 amino acids: CASSKLGGGHTGELFF. DNA of the CDR3: TGTGCCAGCAGTAAACTGGGGGGAGGGCATACCGGGGAGCTGTTTTTT.

V and J are TRBV6-5 and TRBJ1-1; D gene unclear. The length of the CDR3 is 13 residues. The V gene's germline CDR1 is MNHEY and CDR2 SVGAGI. Deletions cut 7 bases from V and 0 bases from J, with 9 bases between. CDR3 sequence: CASTNSLNTEAFF. The CDR3 nucleotides read TGTGCCAGCACAAACAGCCTGAACACTGAAGCTTTCTTT.

DNA of the CDR3: TGTGCCAGCAGCTCCCCCATTTTTGGCCCCACGAGGGGGATAAACTACAATGAGCAGTTCTTC. It specifies CASSSPIFGPTRGINYNEQFF. The rearrangement uses TRBV7-3 and TRBJ2-1, with D possibly TRBD1 on 6 matching bases. The germline CDR1 and CDR2 sequences are SGHTA and FQGTGA. The V gene lost 4 bases and the J gene lost 3 bases, with 31 bases spanning the gap. CDR3 length: 21 amino acids.